The 7 T cell receptor beta chains reported below all come from one sample, sequenced in a study of T cell changes during pregnancy in multiple sclerosis. Generated by immunoSEQ multiplex PCR, the TCRdb table keeps only in-frame clones and is missing some. The table has under 75,000 clones, under 95% seen once. Sequences were derived from CD8+ T cells from peripheral blood mononuclear cells, sampled in the second trimester of pregnancy. These receptor sequences come from a female donor with multiple sclerosis, enrolled in a pregnancy study.

This clone was seen only once. The chain recombines TRBV4-2 with TRBJ2-7; the match to TRBD1 covers 9 bases. The V and J ends lost 4 bases and 6 bases, in that order; junction bases with no gene match: 13. Germline V gives CDR1 LGHNA, CDR2 YNFKEQ. The CDR3 extends over 16 amino acids. CDR3 in DNA: TGTGCCAGCAGCCTAGACTCCGGGACAGGGATGGCCGAGCAGTACTTC. The encoded protein is CASSLDSGTGMAEQYF.

This clone occurred a few times. The chain uses TRBV7-9 and TRBJ2-7; possible D gene TRBD2, 5 bases. The V gene lost 5 bases and the J gene lost 2 bases, with 16 bases spanning the gap. Germline-derived CDR1 and CDR2 are SEHNR and FQNEAQ (reference sequence). This CDR3 comprises 15 residues. CDR3 coding DNA: TGTGCCAGCAGCATCGGTAGGGAGTCCCCCTACGAGCAGTACTTC. This encodes CASSIGRESPYEQYF. The variable domain in full, completed from reference TRBV7-9 and TRBJ2-7, reads DTGVSQNPRHKITKRGQNVTFRCDPISEHNRLYWYRQTLGQGPEFLTYFQNEAQLEKSRLLSDRFSAERPKGSFSTLEIQRTEQGDSAMYLCASSIGRESPYEQYFGPGTRLTVT.

The rearrangement uses TRBV7-9 and TRBJ1-2; 7 bases match TRBD1. With 5 bases clipped from V and 8 bases from J, the junction kept 5 bases outside the gene matches. Germline V gene sequence: CDR1 SEHNR, CDR2 FQNEAQ (reference sequence). The CDR3 totals 12 residues. CDR3 region: CASSIDRVGYTF. CDR3 in DNA: TGTGCCAGCAGCATCGACAGGGTCGGCTACACCTTC.

The genes are TRBV28 and TRBJ2-7, with unresolved D. CDR3 length: 13 residues. CDR1 is MDHEN, CDR2 SYDVKM, per germline. The V and J ends lost 3 bases and 2 bases respectively, with 8 bases between them. This chain's CDR3 is CASSLGRTYEQYF. As DNA, the CDR3 is TGTGCCAGCAGTTTGGGCAGAACCTACGAGCAGTACTTC. The full variable domain, completed using reference TRBV28 and TRBJ2-7, is DVKVTQSSRYLVKRTGEKVFLECVQDMDHENMFWYRQDPGLGLRLIYFSYDVKMKEKGDIPEGYSVSREKKERFSLILESASTNQTSMYLCASSLGRTYEQYFGPGTRLTVT.

This sequence joins TRBV5-4 and TRBJ2-7; TRBD1 aligns across 8 bases. This CDR3 comprises 14 residues. Trimming at V came to 5 bases and at J to 1 base, leaving 5 bases not matched to a gene. Germline V gives CDR1 SGHNT, CDR2 YYREEE (reference sequence). The CDR3 region is CASSPGQGSYEQYF. The CDR3 nucleotides read TGTGCCAGCAGTCCAGGACAGGGTTCCTACGAGCAGTACTTC.

CDR3 sequence reads: CASRLQQGAAGELFF. CDR3 in DNA: TGTGCCAGCAGACTACAACAGGGGGCCGCCGGGGAGCTGTTTTTT. The chain carries TRBV13 and TRBJ2-2; 9 bases agree with TRBD1. Germline assignment: CDR1 PRHDT and CDR2 FYEKMQ (reference sequence). V gave up 6 bases and J gave up 6 bases; unmatched junction bases: 8. The CDR3 loop spans 15 amino acids. Variable domain in full (rest from reference TRBV13 and TRBJ2-2): AAGVIQSPRHLIKEKRETATLKCYPIPRHDTVYWYQQGPGQDPQFLISFYEKMQSDKGSIPDRFSAQQFSDYHSELNMSSLELGDSALYFCASRLQQGAAGELFFGEGSRLTVL.

J is TRBJ1-1 and V is TRBV23-1, with a tentative D call TRBD1 (5 bases). TRBV23-1 is annotated as an ORF whose role is uncertain. V was cut by 0 bases and J by 0 bases, with 11 bases left in between. The CDR3 consists of 16 residues. CDR3 region: CASSQSWQGLNTEAFF. The CDR3 nucleotides read TGCGCCAGCAGTCAATCCTGGCAGGGCCTGAACACTGAAGCTTTCTTT.